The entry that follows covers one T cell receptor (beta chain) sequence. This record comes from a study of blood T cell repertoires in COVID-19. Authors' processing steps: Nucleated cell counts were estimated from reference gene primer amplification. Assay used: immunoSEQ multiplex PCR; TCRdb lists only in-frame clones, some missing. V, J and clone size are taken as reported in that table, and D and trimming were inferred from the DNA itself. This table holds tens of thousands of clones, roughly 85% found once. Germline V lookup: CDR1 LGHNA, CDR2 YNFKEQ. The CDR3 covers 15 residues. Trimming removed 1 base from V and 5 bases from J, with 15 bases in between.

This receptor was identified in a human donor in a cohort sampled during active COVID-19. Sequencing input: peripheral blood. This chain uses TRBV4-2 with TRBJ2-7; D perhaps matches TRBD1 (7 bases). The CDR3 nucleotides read TGTGCCAGCAGCCAAGCGGGACAGCGGGCTCACGAGCAGTACTTC. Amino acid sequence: CASSQAGQRAHEQYF.